These T cell receptor beta chains were read from a single sample in a study of blood T cell repertoires in COVID-19. The data were produced by immunoSEQ multiplex PCR, yet TCRdb's version contains in-frame clones alone and is incomplete. The data hold approximately 300,000 clones, with around 90% observed a single time. The sequencing sample was made of peripheral blood. The receptors originated from a woman in her 30s with COVID-19, enrolled during active disease. Both conserved end residues are part of each CDR3. Each record gives: clone size, D gene, J gene, CDR3 length, V gene, CDR3 DNA, CDR3 protein. A D gene is named only where the DNA matches it firmly. Not every row has a clone size; where given, it reads once, few, many or a size class.

size: NA
D: NA
J: TRBJ2-7
length: 13
V: TRBV7-6
DNA: TGTGCCAGCAGCCCTTCCCCGCTATACGAGCAGTACTTC
CDR3: CASSPSPLYEQYF

size: NA
D: TRBD1
J: TRBJ2-5
length: 15
V: TRBV27
DNA: TGTGCCAGCAGTTTACCGGGACAGGGAGTAGAGACCCAGTACTTC
CDR3: CASSLPGQGVETQYF

size: NA
D: NA
J: TRBJ2-1
length: 15
V: TRBV4-1
DNA: TGCGCCAGCAGCCAAGAAGCTAGCTCCTACAATGAGCAGTTCTTC
CDR3: CASSQEASSYNEQFF

size: NA
D: TRBD1
J: TRBJ1-6
length: 14
V: TRBV4-2
DNA: TGTGCCAGCAGCCAGGACAGGGTTTTTTCACCCCTCCACTTT
CDR3: CASSQDRVFSPLHF

size: NA
D: NA
J: TRBJ2-5
length: 14
V: TRBV9
DNA: TGTGCCAGCAGCCTCCGTGGGGCTCAAGAGACCCAGTACTTC
CDR3: CASSLRGAQETQYF

size: once
D: NA
J: TRBJ2-1
length: 15
V: TRBV18
DNA: TGTGCCAGCTCACCAAAAGTTCAGGCCACTAATGAGCAGTTCTTC
CDR3: CASSPKVQATNEQFF

size: NA
D: NA
J: TRBJ1-6
length: 19
V: TRBV5-6
DNA: TGTGCCAGCAGCTTGGGAACAGAGACCGGGAGCTCCTATAATTCACCCCTCCACTTT
CDR3: CASSLGTETGSSYNSPLHF

size: NA
D: NA
J: TRBJ2-3
length: 12
V: TRBV10-3
DNA: TGTGCCATCAGTCCTTACACAGATACGCAGTATTTT
CDR3: CAISPYTDTQYF

size: NA
D: NA
J: TRBJ1-5
length: 15
V: TRBV3-1/TRBV3-2
DNA: TGTGCCAGCAGCCATACCCCAGGACTCCATCAGCCCCAGCATTTT
CDR3: CASSHTPGLHQPQHF

size: NA
D: NA
J: TRBJ2-5
length: 13
V: TRBV5-5
DNA: TGTGCCAGCAACCCAGGGGATGAGGAGACCCAGTACTTC
CDR3: CASNPGDEETQYF

size: NA
D: TRBD2
J: TRBJ2-3
length: 15
V: TRBV23-1
DNA: TGCGCCAGCAGTCAACCTAGCGGGAGCACAGATACGCAGTATTTT
CDR3: CASSQPSGSTDTQYF

size: NA
D: TRBD1
J: TRBJ1-1
length: 14
V: TRBV19
DNA: TGTGCCAGTACCTCGGACAGGCCATCGACTGAAGCTTTCTTT
CDR3: CASTSDRPSTEAFF

size: once
D: TRBD1
J: TRBJ1-2
length: 14
V: TRBV30
DNA: TGTGCCTGGCAGACAGGGGGGGAAAACTATGGCTACACCTTC
CDR3: CAWQTGGENYGYTF

size: NA
D: NA
J: TRBJ1-2
length: 12
V: TRBV28
DNA: TGTTTCCCCCGGGAGGTCATCTATGGCTACACCTTC
CDR3: CFPREVIYGYTF

size: NA
D: TRBD1
J: TRBJ1-2
length: 18
V: TRBV20-1
DNA: TGCAGTGCTAGTCCCCCACCGGGACAGGGTGTTTTTGTCTATGGCTACACCTTC
CDR3: CSASPPPGQGVFVYGYTF

size: few
D: TRBD2
J: TRBJ2-1
length: 16
V: TRBV5-5
DNA: TGTGCCAGCAGCTTACGACTAGCGGGAGGGAGTAATGAGCAGTTCTTC
CDR3: CASSLRLAGGSNEQFF